Presented here are 19 T cell receptor beta chains from one specimen sequenced in a study of blood T cell repertoires in COVID-19. Generated by immunoSEQ multiplex PCR, the TCRdb table keeps only in-frame clones and is missing some. Among roughly 150,000 clones listed, over 70% were seen once. The sample was peripheral blood. The source is a man between 50 and 59 years old with active or convalescent COVID-19.

J is TRBJ2-5 and V is TRBV7-9, with TRBD2 identical over 13 bases. Germline CDR1 reads SEHNR; CDR2 reads FQNEAQ (reference sequence). The CDR3 spans 16 residues. J was trimmed by 5 bases and V by 5 bases; bases with no gene match: 8. CDR3 bases: TGTGCCAGCAGCGCCCCGGGACTAGCGGGGTGGGAGACCCAGTACTTC. Encoded protein: CASSAPGLAGWETQYF.

This chain joins TRBV7-3 and TRBJ2-2; D call uncertain. The germline V gene encodes CDR1 SGHTA and CDR2 FQGTGA. This CDR3 region has 12 residues. V shed 5 bases and J shed 6 bases, with 7 bases lying between them. The CDR3 DNA is TGTGCCAGCAGCGAGTCGCCCGGGGAGCTGTTTTTT. Translated, it gives CASSESPGELFF.

A few counts support this clone. The rearrangement joins TRBV21-1 to TRBJ2-7; the table's D gene call, TRBD1, was not cross checked with the DNA. TRBV21-1 corresponds to a pseudogene. This CDR3 contains 14 residues. The DNA for the CDR3 is TGTGCCAGCAGCAAAGTACCCAGTTTCTACGAGCAGTACTTC. Protein: CASSKVPSFYEQYF.

The rearrangement joins TRBV10-3 to TRBJ2-6, with unresolved D. The germline V gene has CDR1 ENHRY and CDR2 SYGVKD. Trimming left V 0 bases short and J 0 bases short, with 6 bases between. CDR3 length: 16 residues. For the CDR3, the DNA is TGTGCCATCAGTGAGTCTGGTAGCTCTGGGGCCAACGTCCTGACTTTC. The encoded protein is CAISESGSSGANVLTF.

This chain connects TRBV3-1 (or the pseudogene TRBV3-2) to TRBJ2-2, with 9 bases matching TRBD2. In germline, CDR1 is LGHDT, CDR2 YNNKEL (reference sequence). With V trimmed by 1 base and J by 6 bases, 3 bases remained unmatched. This CDR3 spans 15 amino acids. The CDR3 here is CASSQVAGGSGELFF. For the CDR3, the DNA is TGTGCCAGCAGCCAAGTGGCGGGAGGGTCCGGGGAGCTGTTTTTT.

V is TRBV4-1 and J is TRBJ1-5, with TRBD1 identical over 7 bases. J gave up 2 bases and V 4 bases, and 2 bases lay outside the gene matches. Germline V gene data show CDR1 as MGHRA and CDR2 as YSYEKL. This CDR3 is built from 14 residues. CDR3 amino acids: CASSRGTGNQPQHF. As DNA, the CDR3 is TGCGCCAGCAGCCGAGGGACAGGCAATCAGCCCCAGCATTTT.

The chain links TRBV28 to TRBJ1-2, with a tentative D call TRBD1 (6 bases). Deletions cut 4 bases from V and 4 bases from J, with 13 bases between. This CDR3 is 14 amino acids long. Per the germline V gene, CDR1 is MDHEN and CDR2 is SYDVKM. The CDR3 sequence is CASSSDRLSYGYTF. The CDR3, as DNA: TGTGCCAGCAGTTCCGACAGGCTAAGCTATGGCTACACCTTC.

The chain couples TRBV27 to TRBJ1-2; a possible D gene is TRBD1 (5 bases). CDR3 length: 15 residues. Trimming left V 6 bases short and J 3 bases short, with 17 bases between. Germline CDR1 reads MNHEY; CDR2 reads SMNVEV (reference sequence). CDR3 in amino acids: CASRVRDRYDYGYTF. The CDR3 coding sequence is TGTGCCAGCAGGGTGCGGGACCGCTATGACTATGGCTACACCTTC.

V is TRBV27 and J is TRBJ1-6, with D maybe TRBD1 (5 bases). The CDR3 is made up of 13 amino acids. Trimming removed 3 bases at V and 10 bases at J, with 10 bases between. From germline, CDR1 is MNHEY and CDR2 SMNVEV (reference sequence). The CDR3 nucleotides are TGTGCCAGCAGTTTCAATAGGGGCTCACCCCTCCACTTT. Its translation: CASSFNRGSPLHF.

J is TRBJ2-3 and V is TRBV3-1 (or the pseudogene TRBV3-2); no clear D. The CDR3 has 13 amino acids. Germline CDR1 reads LGHDT; CDR2 reads YNNKEL (reference sequence). Trimming stripped 8 bases from V and 2 bases from J, with 11 bases between. The chain's CDR3 is CASRRGSTDTQYF. CDR3 sequence (DNA): TGTGCCAGCCGGCGCGGCTCCACAGATACGCAGTATTTT.

The table lists this clone with a count of one. The gene calls are TRBV5-4 and TRBJ1-2, with 7 positions matching TRBD1. V lost 0 bases, J lost 8 bases, and 13 bases stayed unmatched. Germline V gives CDR1 SGHNT, CDR2 YYREEE (reference sequence). The CDR3 spans 16 residues. This CDR3 is CASSLAKDRVNLGYTF. The CDR3 DNA sequence: TGTGCCAGCAGCTTGGCCAAAGACAGGGTGAACCTCGGCTACACCTTC.

This chain connects TRBV5-6 to TRBJ2-3; D might be TRBD2 (5 bases). V lost 0 bases to trimming and J lost 2 bases, with 10 bases between them. The CDR3 spans 15 residues. Germline V gene lookup returns CDR1 SGHDT and CDR2 YYEEEE. CDR3 in DNA: TGTGCCAGCAGCTTGGCGGGGTGGAACACAGATACGCAGTATTTT. It encodes CASSLAGWNTDTQYF.

The chain combines TRBV19 with TRBJ2-5; weak D call: TRBD1 (5 bases). Germline CDR1 reads LNHDA; CDR2 reads SQIVND (reference sequence). The CDR3 sequence is 12 residues long. Trimming took 4 bases from V and 4 from J, leaving 7 bases between them. The CDR3 sequence: CASSNQGETQYF. The CDR3 region has the DNA TGTGCCAGTAGTAACCAGGGAGAGACCCAGTACTTC. Combining the CDR3 with reference TRBV19 and TRBJ2-5 gives the whole variable domain DGGITQSPKYLFRKEGQNVTLSCEQNLNHDAMYWYRQDPGQGLRLIYYSQIVNDFQKGDIAEGYSVSREKKESFPLTVTSAQKNPTAFYLCASSNQGETQYFGPGTRLLVL.

The chain couples TRBV19 to TRBJ2-7, with TRBD1 matching over 9 bases. The germline V gene encodes CDR1 LNHDA and CDR2 SQIVND (reference sequence). Germline trimming cut 6 bases from V and 5 bases from J; bases unmatched to any gene: 8. The CDR3 contains 14 residues. In DNA form, the CDR3 reads TGTGCCAGTAGCCATGCGACAGGGGGGGACGAGCAGTACTTC. Amino acid sequence: CASSHATGGDEQYF.

The rearrangement joins TRBV2 to TRBJ2-3, with D possibly matching TRBD2 (6 bases). Trimming removed 7 bases from V and 8 bases from J, with 10 bases in between. From germline, CDR1 is SNHLY and CDR2 FYNNEI. CDR3 length equals 11 residues. DNA for the CDR3: TGTGCCAGCACGGCGGAGGGTACGCAGTATTTT. Its translation: CASTAEGTQYF. Together with reference TRBV2 and TRBJ2-3, the CDR3 gives the full variable domain: EPEVTQTPSHQVTQMGQEVILRCVPISNHLYFYWYRQILGQKVEFLVSFYNNEISEKSEIFDDQFSVERPDGSNFTLKIRSTKLEDSAMYFCASTAEGTQYFGPGTRLTVL.

This chain uses TRBV19 with TRBJ2-3; 10 positions agree with TRBD1. The V segment lost 5 bases and the J segment 0 bases; nucleotides outside the gene matches: 5. CDR3 length equals 16 residues. CDR1 LNHDA and CDR2 SQIVND come from the germline V gene (reference sequence). CDR3 amino acids: CASSPGTGASTDTQYF. CDR3 nucleotide sequence: TGTGCCAGTAGTCCGGGGACAGGGGCTAGCACAGATACGCAGTATTTT.

The V call is TRBV20-1, the J call TRBJ2-3, with 8 bases lining up with TRBD1. Germline V gene lookup returns CDR1 DFQATT and CDR2 SNEGSKA (reference sequence). Trimming took 3 bases from V and 5 from J; bases not matched to a gene: 13. The CDR3 spans 16 residues. The CDR3 nucleotides read TGCAGTGCTAGTCTGGGGAAGACAGGGACAGGAGATACGCAGTATTTT. Its protein product is CSASLGKTGTGDTQYF.

The chain couples TRBV28 to TRBJ1-2; 9 nucleotides line up with TRBD1. The junction had 4 bases not matched to a gene; V was cut back by 6 bases and J by 5 bases. Per germline, CDR1 MDHEN and CDR2 SYDVKM. This CDR3 is 13 amino acids long. This chain's CDR3 is CASRQGAGYGYTF. For the CDR3, the DNA is TGTGCCAGCAGACAGGGGGCAGGTTATGGCTACACCTTC.

A few counts support this clone. This rearrangement joins TRBV29-1 to TRBJ2-7; TRBD1 agrees at 9 bases. The CDR3 is made up of 15 amino acids. Trimming cost V 6 bases and J 5 bases; bases outside gene matches: 14. Looked up from germline, CDR1 is SQVTM and CDR2 is ANQGSEA. The CDR3 DNA reads as TGCAGCGTCGCGGGACAGGGAGACGTTAAGGACGAGCAGTACTTC. Its translation is CSVAGQGDVKDEQYF.